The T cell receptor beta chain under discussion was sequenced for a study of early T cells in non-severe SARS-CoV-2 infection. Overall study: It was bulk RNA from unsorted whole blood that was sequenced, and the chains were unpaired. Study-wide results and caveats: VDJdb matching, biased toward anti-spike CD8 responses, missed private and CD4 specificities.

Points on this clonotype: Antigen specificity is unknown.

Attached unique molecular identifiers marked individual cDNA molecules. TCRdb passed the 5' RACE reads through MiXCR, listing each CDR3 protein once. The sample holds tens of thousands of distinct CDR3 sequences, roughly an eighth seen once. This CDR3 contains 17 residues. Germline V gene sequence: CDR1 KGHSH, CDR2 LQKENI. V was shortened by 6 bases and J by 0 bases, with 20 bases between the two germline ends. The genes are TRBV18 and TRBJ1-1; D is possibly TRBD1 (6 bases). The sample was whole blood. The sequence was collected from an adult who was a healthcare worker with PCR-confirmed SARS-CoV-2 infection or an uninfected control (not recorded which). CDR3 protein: CASSSQDRVLMNTEAFF. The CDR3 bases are TGTGCCAGCTCCTCTCAGGACAGAGTCCTCATGAACACTGAAGCTTTCTTT.